Shown below are 5 T cell receptor beta chains from a single sample sequenced in a study of shared clonotypes between healthy human individuals. The method was immunoSEQ multiplex PCR; TCRdb's version includes in-frame clones alone and lacks a portion of them. Counted here are approximately 500,000 clones, 90% to 96% occurring once; the ten biggest clones make up 0.05% to 0.07%. Sequenced input: naive CD4+ T cells sorted from blood. Subset here: CD45RA+ positively selected. These receptors all come from a woman aged 25 to 39 in good health.

The genes are TRBV5-1 and TRBJ2-1, with 10 positions matching TRBD1. V gave up 4 bases and J gave up 0 bases; unmatched junction bases: 10. CDR1 SGHRS and CDR2 YFSETQ come from the germline V gene. The CDR3 length is 18 residues. DNA for the CDR3: TGCGCCAGCAGCCACTCACCGGGACAGGGGAGCTCCTACAATGAGCAGTTCTTC. As protein: CASSHSPGQGSSYNEQFF.

The chain employs TRBV27 and TRBJ1-5, with D uncertain. V was trimmed by 3 bases and J by 1 base, leaving 16 bases between them. The CDR3 consists of 17 residues. CDR1 and CDR2 from the germline V gene are MNHEY and SMNVEV (reference sequence). Here the CDR3 reads CASSFTASSTSNQPQHF. The DNA of the CDR3 is TGTGCCAGCAGTTTTACCGCCTCATCCACCAGCAATCAGCCCCAGCATTTT.

The table lists this clone with a count of one. The V gene is TRBV18, the J gene TRBJ1-2; 8 nucleotides agree with TRBD1. The CDR3 loop spans 14 amino acids. Germline values: CDR1 KGHSH, CDR2 LQKENI. Germline trimming cut 3 bases from V and 4 bases from J; bases unmatched to any gene: 4. This CDR3 reads CASSPTGDLYGYTF. The CDR3 nucleotides are TGTGCCAGCTCACCGACAGGGGACCTCTATGGCTACACCTTC.

This chain links TRBV2 with TRBJ2-2, with 10 bases fitting TRBD1. Germline loops: CDR1 SNHLY, CDR2 FYNNEI. The trim removed 10 bases at V and 4 bases at J, leaving 3 bases unmatched. CDR3 length equals 13 residues. CDR3 loop: CATRTGGTGELFF. The CDR3 region has the DNA TGTGCCACACGGACAGGGGGCACCGGGGAGCTGTTTTTT.

This chain connects TRBV27 to TRBJ2-7, with D possibly being TRBD2 (5 bases). In germline, CDR1 is MNHEY, CDR2 SMNVEV (reference sequence). V lost 5 bases and J lost 1, with 15 bases in between. The CDR3 sequence is 15 residues long. The CDR3 DNA reads as TGTGCCAGCAGTGCTACATTAGGGAGATCCTACGAGCAGTACTTC. Translating it yields CASSATLGRSYEQYF.